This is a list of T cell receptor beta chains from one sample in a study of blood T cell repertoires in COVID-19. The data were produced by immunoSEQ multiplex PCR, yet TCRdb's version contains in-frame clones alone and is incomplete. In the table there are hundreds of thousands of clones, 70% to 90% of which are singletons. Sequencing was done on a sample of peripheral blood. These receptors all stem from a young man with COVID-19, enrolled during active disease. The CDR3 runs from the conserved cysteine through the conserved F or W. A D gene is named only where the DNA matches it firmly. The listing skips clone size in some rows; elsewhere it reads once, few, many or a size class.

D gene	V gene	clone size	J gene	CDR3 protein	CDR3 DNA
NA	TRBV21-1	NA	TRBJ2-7	CASSKLPLAVFF	TGTGCCAGCAGCAAACTGCCTCTAGCGGTTTTCTTC
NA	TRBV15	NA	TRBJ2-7	CATSREGGSYEQYF	TGTGCCACCAGCAGAGAAGGCGGGTCCTACGAGCAGTACTTC
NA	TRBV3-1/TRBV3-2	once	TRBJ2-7	CASSQGGLYEQYF	TGTGCCAGCAGCCAAGGCGGACTTTACGAGCAGTACTTC
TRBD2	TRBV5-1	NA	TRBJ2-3	CASSLGQGFWSGRRADTQYF	TGCGCCAGCAGCTTGGGACAGGGTTTTTGGAGCGGGAGGCGGGCAGATACGCAGTATTTT
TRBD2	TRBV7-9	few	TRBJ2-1	CASSLSSGVYNEQFF	TGTGCCAGCAGCTTATCTAGCGGGGTCTACAATGAGCAGTTCTTC
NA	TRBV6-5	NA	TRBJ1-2	CASSIWEGGGYTF	TGTGCCAGCAGTATCTGGGAGGGGGGTGGCTACACCTTC
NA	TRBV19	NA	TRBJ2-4	CASSRRDSKNIQYF	TGTGCCAGTAGTCGCCGGGACTCCAAAAACATTCAGTACTTC
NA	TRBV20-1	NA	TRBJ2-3	CSASLADTQYF	TGCAGTGCGTCTCTAGCGGATACGCAGTATTTT
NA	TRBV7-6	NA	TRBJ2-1	CASSLAVTGGPEQFF	TGTGCCAGCAGCTTAGCAGTGACAGGAGGTCCTGAGCAGTTCTTC
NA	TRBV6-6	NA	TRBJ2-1	CASHSSYNEQFF	TGTGCCAGTCACAGCTCCTACAATGAGCAGTTCTTC
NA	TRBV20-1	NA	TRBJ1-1	CSASAPDSGVYTEAFF	TGCAGTGCTAGTGCCCCGGACTCAGGGGTGTACACTGAAGCTTTCTTT
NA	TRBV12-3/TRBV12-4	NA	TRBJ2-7	CASSYDRRYEQYF	TGTGCCAGCAGTTACGACAGGAGGTACGAGCAGTACTTC
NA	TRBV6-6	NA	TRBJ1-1	CASSSDRNTEAFF	TGTGCCAGCAGTTCGGACAGGAACACTGAAGCTTTCTTT
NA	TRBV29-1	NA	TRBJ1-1	CSVARQNTEAFF	TGCAGCGTTGCTCGACAGAACACTGAAGCTTTCTTT
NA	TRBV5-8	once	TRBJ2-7	CASSLHQLAQEGYEQYF	TGTGCCAGCAGCCTCCACCAACTAGCTCAGGAAGGCTACGAGCAGTACTTC
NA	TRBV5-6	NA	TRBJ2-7	CASSLIWASYEQYF	TGTGCCAGCAGCTTGATCTGGGCCTCCTACGAGCAGTACTTC
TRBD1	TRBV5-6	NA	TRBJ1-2	CASSPGPGQGPTGYTF	TGTGCCAGCAGCCCGGGACCGGGACAGGGACCTACTGGCTACACCTTC
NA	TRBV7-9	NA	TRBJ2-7	CASSLEVGGAGYEQYF	TGTGCCAGCAGCTTGGAAGTAGGCGGGGCGGGATACGAGCAGTACTTC
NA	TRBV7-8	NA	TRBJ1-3	CASSLVGVGNTIYF	TGTGCCAGCAGCTTAGTAGGGGTCGGAAACACCATATATTTT
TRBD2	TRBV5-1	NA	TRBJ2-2	CASSPPGLADLKGGELFF	TGCGCCAGCAGCCCCCCGGGACTAGCGGACCTTAAAGGCGGGGAGCTGTTTTTT
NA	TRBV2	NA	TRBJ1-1	CASTRGGVNTEAFF	TGTGCCAGCACCCGTGGGGGGGTGAACACTGAAGCTTTCTTT
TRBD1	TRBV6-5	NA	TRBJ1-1	CASSYRTGNTEAFF	TGTGCCAGCAGTTACAGGACAGGAAACACTGAAGCTTTCTTT
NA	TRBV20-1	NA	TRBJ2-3	CSASFRVPDTQYF	TGCAGTGCTAGTTTCCGTGTTCCAGATACGCAGTATTTT
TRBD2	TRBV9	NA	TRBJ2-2	CASSVGSGRGTGELFF	TGTGCCAGCAGCGTAGGAAGCGGGAGAGGCACCGGGGAGCTGTTTTTT
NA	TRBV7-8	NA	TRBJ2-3	CASSRGGLGTDTQYF	TGTGCCAGCAGCCGTGGAGGGCTTGGGACAGATACGCAGTATTTT
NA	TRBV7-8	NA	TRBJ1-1	CASSLSYGEAFF	TGTGCCAGCAGCTTAAGTTACGGTGAAGCTTTCTTT
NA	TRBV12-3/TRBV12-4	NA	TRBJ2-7	CASSPRYEQYF	TGTGCCAGCAGTCCCAGGTACGAGCAGTACTTC
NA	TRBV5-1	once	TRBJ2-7	CASSPGQFSYEQYF	TGCGCCAGCAGCCCAGGACAGTTCTCCTACGAGCAGTACTTC
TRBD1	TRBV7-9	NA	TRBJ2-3	CASSSAPGQDLTDTQYF	TGTGCCAGCAGCTCTGCACCGGGACAGGATTTGACAGATACGCAGTATTTT
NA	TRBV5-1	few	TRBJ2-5	CASSLEGDQETQYF	TGCGCCAGCAGCTTGGAGGGGGACCAAGAGACCCAGTACTTC
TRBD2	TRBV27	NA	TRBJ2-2	CASSNSGGAHTGELFF	TGTGCCAGCAGCAACAGCGGGGGGGCCCACACCGGGGAGCTGTTTTTT
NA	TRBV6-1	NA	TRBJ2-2	CASSENFRGWAKNTGELFF	TGTGCCAGCAGTGAAAACTTTCGTGGTTGGGCAAAGAACACCGGGGAGCTGTTTTTT
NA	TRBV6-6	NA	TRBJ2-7	CASSSPRTSSYEQYF	TGTGCCAGCAGTTCCCCCCGTACCAGTTCCTACGAGCAGTACTTC
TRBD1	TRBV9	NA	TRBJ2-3	CASSADRRDTQYF	TGTGCCAGCAGCGCGGACAGGCGAGATACGCAGTATTTT
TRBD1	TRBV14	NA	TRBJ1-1	CASSQDWGTVNTEAFF	TGTGCCAGCAGCCAAGATTGGGGGACAGTGAACACTGAAGCTTTCTTT
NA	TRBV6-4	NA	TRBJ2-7	CASSEPATRYEQYF	TGTGCCAGCAGTGAGCCCGCTACCCGTTACGAGCAGTACTTC
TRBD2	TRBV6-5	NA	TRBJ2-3	CASSLTSGTDTQYF	TGTGCCAGCAGCCTGACTAGCGGTACGGATACGCAGTATTTT
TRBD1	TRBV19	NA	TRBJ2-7	CASRGGKGEQYF	TGTGCCAGTAGAGGGGGCAAAGGCGAGCAGTACTTC
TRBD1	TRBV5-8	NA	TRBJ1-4	CASSSPTGGNEKLFF	TGTGCCAGCAGCTCCCCCACAGGGGGCAATGAAAAACTGTTTTTT
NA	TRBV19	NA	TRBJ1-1	CASRTTGKSTEAFF	TGTGCCAGTAGGACAACAGGGAAGAGCACTGAAGCTTTCTTT
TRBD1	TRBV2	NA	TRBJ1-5	CASTLTQGDQPQHF	TGTGCCAGCACCTTGACACAGGGGGATCAGCCCCAGCATTTT
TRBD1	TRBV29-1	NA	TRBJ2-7	CSGGQETYEQYF	TGCAGCGGGGGACAGGAGACCTACGAGCAGTACTTC
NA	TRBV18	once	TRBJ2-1	CASSPSQGGTIYNEQFF	TGTGCCAGCTCACCGAGTCAGGGGGGAACTATCTACAATGAGCAGTTCTTC
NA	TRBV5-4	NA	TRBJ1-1	CASSPSVGSSTEAFF	TGTGCCAGCAGCCCCAGTGTGGGGAGTAGCACTGAAGCTTTCTTT
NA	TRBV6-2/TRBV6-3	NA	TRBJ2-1	CASSYRESNEQFF	TGTGCCAGCAGTTACCGGGAGTCTAATGAGCAGTTCTTC
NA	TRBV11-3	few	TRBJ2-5	CASSLGGIFQETQYF	TGTGCCAGCAGCTTAGGCGGGATTTTCCAAGAGACCCAGTACTTC
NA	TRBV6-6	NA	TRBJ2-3	CASSNRGGGPDTQYF	TGTGCCAGCAGTAACCGTGGGGGAGGCCCAGATACGCAGTATTTT
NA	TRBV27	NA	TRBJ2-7	CASSLTGGHYEQYF	TGTGCCAGCAGTTTAACCGGGGGGCACTACGAGCAGTACTTC
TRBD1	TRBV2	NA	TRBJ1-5	CASSGDRDDFRQPQHF	TGTGCCAGCAGTGGGGACAGGGACGATTTTAGACAGCCCCAGCATTTT
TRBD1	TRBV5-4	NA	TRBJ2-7	CASSLAGQVSYEQYF	TGTGCCAGCAGCTTGGCGGGACAGGTCTCCTACGAGCAGTACTTC
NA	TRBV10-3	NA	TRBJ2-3	CAISDRSAASDWLDTDTQYF	TGTGCCATCAGTGATCGTTCCGCAGCCTCGGACTGGCTCGACACAGATACGCAGTATTTT
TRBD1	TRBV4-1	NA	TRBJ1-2	CASSGGTGSPGYTF	TGCGCCAGCAGCGGAGGGACAGGGTCCCCTGGCTACACCTTC
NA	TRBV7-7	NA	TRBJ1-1	CASSLAQNTEAFF	TGTGCCAGCAGCTTAGCCCAGAACACTGAAGCTTTCTTT
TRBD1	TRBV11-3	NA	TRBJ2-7	CASSNDRGLSYEQYF	TGTGCCAGCAGCAACGACAGGGGCCTATCCTACGAGCAGTACTTC
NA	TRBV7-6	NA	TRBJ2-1	CASSLWSGSPGNEQFF	TGTGCCAGCAGCTTATGGTCGGGCAGCCCAGGGAATGAGCAGTTCTTC
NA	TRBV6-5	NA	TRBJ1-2	CASTSWGHGYTF	TGTGCCAGCACGTCCTGGGGCCATGGCTACACCTTC
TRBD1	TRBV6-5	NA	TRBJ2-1	CASNRDSYNEQFF	TGTGCCAGCAACAGGGACAGTTACAATGAGCAGTTCTTC
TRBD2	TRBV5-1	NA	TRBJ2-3	CASSRTSGGTDTQYF	TGCGCCAGCAGCCGGACTAGCGGGGGCACAGATACGCAGTATTTT
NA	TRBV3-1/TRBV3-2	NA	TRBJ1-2	CASSQGTVGFTF	TGTGCCAGCAGCCAAGGGACAGTTGGATTCACCTTC